This T cell receptor beta chain derives from a study of T cell responses to AZD1222 COVID-19 vaccine. Repertoires were generated with immunoSEQ multiplex PCR, while TCRdb's copy carries only in-frame clones and drops some. The sample has under 40,000 clones; around 78% are singletons. Germline loops: CDR1 MNHEY, CDR2 SMNVEV (reference sequence). V was trimmed by 8 bases and J by 5 bases, leaving 14 bases between them. The CDR3 is 13 residues long. The receptor was isolated from an adult who received the AZD1222 COVID-19 vaccine. The J gene is TRBJ2-3, the V gene TRBV27; D call uncertain. The sample in question was peripheral blood, obtained 28 days after the second AZD1222 dose. In DNA, the CDR3 is TGTGCCAGCTACCACTGGGCCTTAGATACGCAGTATTTT. Translated, it gives CASYHWALDTQYF.